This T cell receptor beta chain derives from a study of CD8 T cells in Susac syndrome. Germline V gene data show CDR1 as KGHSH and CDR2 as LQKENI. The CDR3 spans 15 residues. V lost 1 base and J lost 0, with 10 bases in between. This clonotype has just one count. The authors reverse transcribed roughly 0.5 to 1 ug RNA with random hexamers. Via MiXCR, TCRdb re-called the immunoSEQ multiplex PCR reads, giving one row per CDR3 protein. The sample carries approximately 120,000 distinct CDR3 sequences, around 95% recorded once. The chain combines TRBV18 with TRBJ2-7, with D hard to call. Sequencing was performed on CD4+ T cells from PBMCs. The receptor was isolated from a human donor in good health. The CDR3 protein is CASSPLGQSSYEQYF. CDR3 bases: TGTGCCAGCTCACCACTGGGCCAGAGCTCCTACGAGCAGTACTTC.